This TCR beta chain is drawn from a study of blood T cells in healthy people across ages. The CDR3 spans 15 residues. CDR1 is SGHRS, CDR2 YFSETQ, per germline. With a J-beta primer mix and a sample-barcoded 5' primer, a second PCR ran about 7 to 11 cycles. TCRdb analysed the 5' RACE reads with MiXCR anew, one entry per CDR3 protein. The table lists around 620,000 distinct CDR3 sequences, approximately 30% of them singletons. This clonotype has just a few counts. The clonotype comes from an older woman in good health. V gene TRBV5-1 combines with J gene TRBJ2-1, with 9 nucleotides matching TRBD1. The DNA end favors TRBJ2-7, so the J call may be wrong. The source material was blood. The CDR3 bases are TGCGCCAGCAGCTCGGATGGACAGGGGTATAACGAGCAGTACTTC. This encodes CASSSDGQGYNEQYF.